Shown below are 6 T cell receptor beta chains from a single sample sequenced in a study of T cells in Graves' hyperthyroidism and ophthalmopathy. Researchers amplified the TCR beta CDR3 regions from RNA transcripts. First-round RT-PCR of the TCR CDR3 relied on the HTBI primer set. Via MiXCR, TCRdb re-called the multiplex PCR reads, giving one row per CDR3 protein. The table includes more than 500,000 distinct CDR3 sequences, roughly 16% detected once. Input material: blood. The receptor set was obtained from a woman in her twenties or thirties with Graves' hyperthyroidism.

V and J are TRBV7-3 and TRBJ2-5; 11 bases fit TRBD2. Germline trimming cut 3 bases from V and 7 bases from J; bases unmatched to any gene: 1. The length of the CDR3 is 13 residues. Germline V gene lookup returns CDR1 SGHTA and CDR2 FQGTGA. The CDR3 bases are TGTGCCAGCAGCTTTCTAGCGGGGGGGACCCAGTACTTC. Protein: CASSFLAGGTQYF.

This clonotype was observed many times. The V gene is TRBV5-4, the J gene TRBJ2-3; 9 positions match TRBD1. This CDR3 spans 15 amino acids. Germline trimming cut 5 bases from V and 6 bases from J; bases unmatched to any gene: 10. Germline assignment: CDR1 SGHNT and CDR2 YYREEE (reference sequence). CDR3 nucleotides: TGTGCCAGCAGAAATCCGGGACAGGGTTCCGATACGCAGTATTTT. Its translation: CASRNPGQGSDTQYF.

This clonotype has at least ten counts. The chain combines TRBV28 with TRBJ2-7, with 7 bases fitting TRBD1. The CDR3 totals 15 residues. V gave up 6 bases and J gave up 4 bases; unmatched junction bases: 12. Germline V gene lookup returns CDR1 MDHEN and CDR2 SYDVKM. This CDR3 is CASRPTGESRYEQYF. The CDR3 coding sequence is TGTGCCAGCAGACCAACAGGGGAATCTCGTTACGAGCAGTACTTC.

In this sample, this clonotype turned up many times. J is TRBJ1-5 and V is TRBV6-2 or TRBV6-3, with 12 bases that match TRBD1. Germline CDR1 reads MNHEY; CDR2 reads SVGEGT. V lost 4 bases to trimming and J lost 6 bases; unmatched junction nucleotides: 10. The CDR3 runs to 17 residues. CDR3 DNA: TGTGCCAGCAGTTCCGGGACAGGGGGCCCCCGAGGTCAGCCCCAGCATTTT. Protein: CASSSGTGGPRGQPQHF.

The J gene is TRBJ2-1, the V gene TRBV15; the match to TRBD1 covers 7 bases. CDR1 is LNHNV, CDR2 YYDKDF, per germline (reference sequence). The CDR3 spans 16 residues. J gave up 3 bases and V 0 bases, and 5 bases lay outside the gene matches. CDR3 coding DNA: TGTGCCACCAGCAGAGATCGGGCAGGGGGCTACAATGAGCAGTTCTTC. This sequence encodes CATSRDRAGGYNEQFF.

This clonotype occurred many times. The rearrangement joins TRBV7-3 to TRBJ1-6, with 11 positions matching TRBD1. Germline V gene data show CDR1 as SGHTA and CDR2 as FQGTGA. CDR3 size: 15 residues. Trimming at V came to 3 bases and at J to 9 bases, leaving 4 bases not matched to a gene. The CDR3 nucleotides are TGTGCCAGCAGCTTTCTCGGGACAGGGGGTTCACCCCTCCACTTT. It yields the protein CASSFLGTGGSPLHF.